The TCR beta chain under discussion was sequenced for a study of blood T cell repertoires in COVID-19. Turning to the study itself: Sites across the United States, Italy and Spain contributed samples from acute and convalescent COVID-19. The analysed material was cDNA or gDNA that came from T cells, B-cell-depleted T cells, or PBMCs.

Per the authors' pipeline: For nucleated cells, counts were estimated from reference gene primer amplification. TCRdb's table, derived via immunoSEQ multiplex PCR, lists solely in-frame clones and lacks some. V and J calls and clone size are given by that table; D and trimming were obtained from the DNA. The table lists roughly 180,000 clones, 82% of them singletons. The germline CDR1 and CDR2 sequences are LNHDA and SQIVND (reference sequence). Trimming removed 7 bases from V and 5 bases from J; junction bases left unmatched: 19. This CDR3 contains 17 residues. Input material: peripheral blood. This chain joins TRBV19 and TRBJ2-5, with 7 bases fitting TRBD1. This TCR came from a woman aged 80 or older with active or convalescent COVID-19. CDR3 residues: CASTPGWTGFSMETQYF. As DNA, the CDR3 is TGTGCCAGTACCCCTGGGTGGACAGGATTTTCTATGGAGACCCAGTACTTC.